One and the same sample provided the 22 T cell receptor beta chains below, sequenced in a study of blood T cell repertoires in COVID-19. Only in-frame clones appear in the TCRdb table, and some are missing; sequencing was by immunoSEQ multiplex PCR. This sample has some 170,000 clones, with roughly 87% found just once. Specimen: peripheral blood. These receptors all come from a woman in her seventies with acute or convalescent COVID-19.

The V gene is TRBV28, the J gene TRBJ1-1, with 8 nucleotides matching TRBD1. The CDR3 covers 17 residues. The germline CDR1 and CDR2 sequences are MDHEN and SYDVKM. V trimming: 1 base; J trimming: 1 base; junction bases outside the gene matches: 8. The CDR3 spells CASSLFSGGRGNTEAFF. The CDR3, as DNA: TGTGCCAGCAGTTTATTTTCAGGGGGCAGGGGGAACACTGAAGCTTTCTTT.

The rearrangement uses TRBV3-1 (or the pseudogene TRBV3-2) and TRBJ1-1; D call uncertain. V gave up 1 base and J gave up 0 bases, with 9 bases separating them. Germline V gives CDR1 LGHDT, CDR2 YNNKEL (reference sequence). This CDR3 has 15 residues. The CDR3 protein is CASSQAARMNTEAFF. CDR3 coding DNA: TGTGCCAGCAGCCAAGCGGCCAGGATGAACACTGAAGCTTTCTTT.

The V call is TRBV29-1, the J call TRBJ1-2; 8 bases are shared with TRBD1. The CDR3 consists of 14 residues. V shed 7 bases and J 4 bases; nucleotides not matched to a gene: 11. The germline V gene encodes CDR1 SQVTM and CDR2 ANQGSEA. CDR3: CSGQSTGEGYGYTF. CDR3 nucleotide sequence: TGCAGCGGCCAATCGACAGGGGAAGGCTATGGCTACACCTTC.

The CDR3 region has the DNA TGTGCCAGCAGCCAAAGAGGGGGGACTAGCGTGTTGGCCGGGGAGCTGTTTTTT. Translated: CASSQRGGTSVLAGELFF. J is TRBJ2-2 and V is TRBV3-1 (or the pseudogene TRBV3-2); 10 bases agree with TRBD2. The CDR3 loop spans 18 amino acids. With V trimmed by 2 bases and J by 6 bases, 12 bases remained unmatched. The V gene's germline CDR1 is LGHDT and CDR2 YNNKEL (reference sequence).

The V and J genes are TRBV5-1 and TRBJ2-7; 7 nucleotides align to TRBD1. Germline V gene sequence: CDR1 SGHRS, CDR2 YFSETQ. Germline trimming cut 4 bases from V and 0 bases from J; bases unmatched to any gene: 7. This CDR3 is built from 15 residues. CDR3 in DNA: TGCGCCAGCAGCACGGGACAGCAGGCCTCCTACGAGCAGTACTTC. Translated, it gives CASSTGQQASYEQYF.

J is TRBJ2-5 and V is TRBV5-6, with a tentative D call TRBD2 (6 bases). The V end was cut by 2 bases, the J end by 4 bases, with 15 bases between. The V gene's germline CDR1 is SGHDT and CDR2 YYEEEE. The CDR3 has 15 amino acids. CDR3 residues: CASSFWRLDRETQYF. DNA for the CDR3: TGTGCCAGCAGCTTCTGGAGACTAGACCGAGAGACCCAGTACTTC.

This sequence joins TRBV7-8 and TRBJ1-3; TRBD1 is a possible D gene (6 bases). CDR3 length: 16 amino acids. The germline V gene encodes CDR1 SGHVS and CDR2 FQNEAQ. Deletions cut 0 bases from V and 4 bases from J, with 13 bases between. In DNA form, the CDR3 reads TGTGCCAGCAGCTTAGCGCTGGCAGGGGACGGAAACACCATATATTTT. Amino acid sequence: CASSLALAGDGNTIYF. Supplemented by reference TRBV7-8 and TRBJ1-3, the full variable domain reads GAGVSQSPRYKVAKRGQDVALRCDPISGHVSLFWYQQALGQGPEFLTYFQNEAQLDKSGLPSDRFFAERPEGSVSTLKIQRTQQEDSAVYLCASSLALAGDGNTIYFGEGSWLTVV.

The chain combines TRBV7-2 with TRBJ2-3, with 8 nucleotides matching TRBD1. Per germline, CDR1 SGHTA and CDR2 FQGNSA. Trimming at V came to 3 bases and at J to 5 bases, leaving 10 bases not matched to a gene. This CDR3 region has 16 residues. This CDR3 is CASSFSGTGIVDTQYF. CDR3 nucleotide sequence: TGTGCCAGCAGCTTCTCCGGGACAGGAATCGTAGATACGCAGTATTTT. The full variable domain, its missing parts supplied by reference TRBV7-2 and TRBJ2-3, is GAGVSQSPSNKVTEKGKDVELRCDPISGHTALYWYRQSLGQGLEFLIYFQGNSAPDKSGLPSDRFSAERTGGSVSTLTIQRTQQEDSAVYLCASSFSGTGIVDTQYFGPGTRLTVL.

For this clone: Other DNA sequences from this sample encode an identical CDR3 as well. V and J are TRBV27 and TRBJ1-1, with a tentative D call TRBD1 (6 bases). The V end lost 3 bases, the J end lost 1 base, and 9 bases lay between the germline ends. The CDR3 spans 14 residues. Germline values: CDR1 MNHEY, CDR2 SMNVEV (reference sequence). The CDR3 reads CASSFLGGNTEAFF. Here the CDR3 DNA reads TGTGCCAGCAGTTTTTTAGGGGGGAACACTGAAGCTTTCTTT.

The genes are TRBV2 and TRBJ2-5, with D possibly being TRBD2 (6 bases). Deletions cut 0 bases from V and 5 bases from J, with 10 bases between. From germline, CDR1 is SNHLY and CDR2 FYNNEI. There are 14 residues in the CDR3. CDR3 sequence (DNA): TGTGCCAGCAGTGAAGCGGTTGGAGGGGAGACCCAGTACTTC. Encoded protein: CASSEAVGGETQYF.

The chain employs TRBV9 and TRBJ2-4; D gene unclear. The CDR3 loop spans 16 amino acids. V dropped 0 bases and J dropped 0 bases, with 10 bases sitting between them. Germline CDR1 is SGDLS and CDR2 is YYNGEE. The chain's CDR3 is CASSVDFRLAKNIQYF. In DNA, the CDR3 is TGTGCCAGCAGCGTAGATTTTAGATTAGCCAAAAACATTCAGTACTTC.

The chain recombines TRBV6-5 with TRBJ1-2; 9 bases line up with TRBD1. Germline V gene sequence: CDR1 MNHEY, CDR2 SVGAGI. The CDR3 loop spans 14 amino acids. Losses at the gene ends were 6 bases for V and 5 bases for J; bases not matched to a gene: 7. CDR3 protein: CASRRTGVGYGYTF. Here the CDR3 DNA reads TGTGCCAGCAGAAGGACAGGGGTAGGGTATGGCTACACCTTC.

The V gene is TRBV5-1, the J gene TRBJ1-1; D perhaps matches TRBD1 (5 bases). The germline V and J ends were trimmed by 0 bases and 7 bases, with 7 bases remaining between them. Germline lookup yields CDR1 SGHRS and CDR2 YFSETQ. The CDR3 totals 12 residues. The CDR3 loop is CASSLVQGEAFF. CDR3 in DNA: TGCGCCAGCAGCTTGGTGCAGGGTGAAGCTTTCTTT. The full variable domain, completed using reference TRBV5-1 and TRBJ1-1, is KAGVTQTPRYLIKTRGQQVTLSCSPISGHRSVSWYQQTPGQGLQFLFEYFSETQRNKGNFPGRFSGRQFSNSRSEMNVSTLELGDSALYLCASSLVQGEAFFGQGTRLTVV.

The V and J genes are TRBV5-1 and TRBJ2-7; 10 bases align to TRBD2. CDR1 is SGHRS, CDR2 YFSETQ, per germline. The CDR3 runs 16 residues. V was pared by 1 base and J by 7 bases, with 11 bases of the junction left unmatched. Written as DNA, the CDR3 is TGCGCCAGCAGCTTGTCGGGTTCAGCGGGAGGGGGGGAGCAGTACTTC. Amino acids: CASSLSGSAGGGEQYF.

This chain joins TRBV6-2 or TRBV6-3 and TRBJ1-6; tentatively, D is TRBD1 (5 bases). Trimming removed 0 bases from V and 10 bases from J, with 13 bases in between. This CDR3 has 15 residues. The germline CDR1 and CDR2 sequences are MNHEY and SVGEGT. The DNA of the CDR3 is TGTGCCAGCAGTTACTCGGGGCAGGGTGGATCACCCCTCCACTTT. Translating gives CASSYSGQGGSPLHF.

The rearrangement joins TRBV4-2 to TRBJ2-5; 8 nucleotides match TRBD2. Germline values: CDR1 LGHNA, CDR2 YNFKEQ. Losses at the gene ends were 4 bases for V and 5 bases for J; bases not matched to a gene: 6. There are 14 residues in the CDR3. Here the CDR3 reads CASSPGTRGETQYF. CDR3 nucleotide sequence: TGTGCCAGCAGCCCAGGGACTAGGGGGGAGACCCAGTACTTC.

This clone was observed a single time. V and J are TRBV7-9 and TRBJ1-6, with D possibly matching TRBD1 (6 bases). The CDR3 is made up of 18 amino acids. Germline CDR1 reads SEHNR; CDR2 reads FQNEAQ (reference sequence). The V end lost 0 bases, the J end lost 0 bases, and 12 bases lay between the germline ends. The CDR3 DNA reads TGTGCCAGCAGCTTAGCACGGGACACTAGCTCCTATAATTCACCCCTCCACTTT. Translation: CASSLARDTSSYNSPLHF.

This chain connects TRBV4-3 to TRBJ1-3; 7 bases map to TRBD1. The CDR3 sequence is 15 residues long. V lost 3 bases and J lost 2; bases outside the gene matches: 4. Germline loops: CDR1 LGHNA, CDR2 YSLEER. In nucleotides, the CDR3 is TGCGCCAGCAGCCAGCAGGGGGGACCTGGAAACACCATATATTTT. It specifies CASSQQGGPGNTIYF.

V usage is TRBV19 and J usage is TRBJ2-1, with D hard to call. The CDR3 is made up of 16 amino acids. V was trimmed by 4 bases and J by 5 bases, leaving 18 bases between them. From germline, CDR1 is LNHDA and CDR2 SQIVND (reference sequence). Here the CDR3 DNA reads TGTGCCAGTAGTACGGTTGGTGGCGGCCTCAACAATGAGCAGTTCTTC. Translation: CASSTVGGGLNNEQFF.

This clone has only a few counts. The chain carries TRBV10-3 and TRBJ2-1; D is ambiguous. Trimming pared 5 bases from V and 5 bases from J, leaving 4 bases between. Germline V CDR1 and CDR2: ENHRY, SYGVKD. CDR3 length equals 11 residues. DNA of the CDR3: TGTGCCATCAGTCCGGACAATGAGCAGTTCTTC. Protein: CAISPDNEQFF.

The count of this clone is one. The CDR3 region is CATSDRDSGYGGYTF. The CDR3 bases are TGTGCCACCAGTGACCGGGACAGCGGGTACGGTGGCTACACCTTC. The chain combines TRBV24-1 with TRBJ1-2; 7 nucleotides align to TRBD1. The trim removed 4 bases at V and 7 bases at J, leaving 11 bases unmatched. Germline CDR1 KGHDR, CDR2 SFDVKD. This CDR3 has 15 residues.

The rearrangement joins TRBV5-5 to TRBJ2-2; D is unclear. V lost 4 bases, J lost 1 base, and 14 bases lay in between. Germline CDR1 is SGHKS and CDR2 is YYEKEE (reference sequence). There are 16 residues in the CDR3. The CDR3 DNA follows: TGTGCCAGCAGCCAACAAATACCAGGGAACACCGGGGAGCTGTTTTTT. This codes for CASSQQIPGNTGELFF.